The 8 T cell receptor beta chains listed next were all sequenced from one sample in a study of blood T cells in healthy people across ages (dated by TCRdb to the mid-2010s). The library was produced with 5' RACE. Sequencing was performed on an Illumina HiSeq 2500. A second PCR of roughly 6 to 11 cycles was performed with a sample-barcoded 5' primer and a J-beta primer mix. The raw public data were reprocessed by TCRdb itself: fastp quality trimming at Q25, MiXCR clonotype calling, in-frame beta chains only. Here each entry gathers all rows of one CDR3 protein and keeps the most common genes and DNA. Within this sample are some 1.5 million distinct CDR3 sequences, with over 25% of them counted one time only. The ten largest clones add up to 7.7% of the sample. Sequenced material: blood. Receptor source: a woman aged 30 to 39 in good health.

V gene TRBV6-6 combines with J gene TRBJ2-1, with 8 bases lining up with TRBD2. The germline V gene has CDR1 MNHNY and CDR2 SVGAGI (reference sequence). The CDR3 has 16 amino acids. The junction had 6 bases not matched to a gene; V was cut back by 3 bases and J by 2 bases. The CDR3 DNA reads TGTGCCAGCAGTTATAAGGCGGGGGGCCCCTACAATGAGCAGTTCTTC. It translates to CASSYKAGGPYNEQFF.

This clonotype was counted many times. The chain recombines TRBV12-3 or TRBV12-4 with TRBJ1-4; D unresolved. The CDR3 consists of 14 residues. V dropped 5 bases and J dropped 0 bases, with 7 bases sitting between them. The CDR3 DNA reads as TGTGCCAGCAGTACTACTGCAACTAATGAAAAACTGTTTTTT. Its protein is CASSTTATNEKLFF.

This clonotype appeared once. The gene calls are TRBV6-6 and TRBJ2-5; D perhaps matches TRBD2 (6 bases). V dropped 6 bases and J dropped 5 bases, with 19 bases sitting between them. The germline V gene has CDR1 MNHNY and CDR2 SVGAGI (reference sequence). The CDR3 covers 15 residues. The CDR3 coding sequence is TGTGCCAGCAGGCCTAGCAGGAGGGCCGGGGAGACCCAGTACTTC. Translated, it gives CASRPSRRAGETQYF.

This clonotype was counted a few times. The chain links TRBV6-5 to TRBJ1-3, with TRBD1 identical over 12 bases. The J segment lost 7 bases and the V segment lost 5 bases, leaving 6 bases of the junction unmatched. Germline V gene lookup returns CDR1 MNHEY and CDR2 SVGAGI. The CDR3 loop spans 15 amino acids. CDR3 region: CASSKTGTGGNTIYF. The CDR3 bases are TGTGCCAGCAGTAAAACCGGGACAGGGGGCAACACCATATATTTT.

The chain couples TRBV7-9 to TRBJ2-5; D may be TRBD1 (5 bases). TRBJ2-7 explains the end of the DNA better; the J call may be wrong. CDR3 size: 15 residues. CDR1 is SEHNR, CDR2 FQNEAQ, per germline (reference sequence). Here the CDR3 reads CASSFPSDKKYEQYF. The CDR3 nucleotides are TGTGCCAGCAGCTTCCCCTCGGACAAGAAGTACGAGCAGTACTTC.

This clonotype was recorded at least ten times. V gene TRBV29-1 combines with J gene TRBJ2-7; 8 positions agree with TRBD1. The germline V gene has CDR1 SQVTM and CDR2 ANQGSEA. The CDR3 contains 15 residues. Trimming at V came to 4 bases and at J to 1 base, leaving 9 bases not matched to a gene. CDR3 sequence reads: CSVVDPDRVSYEQYF. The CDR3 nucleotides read TGCAGCGTTGTAGATCCGGACAGGGTATCCTACGAGCAGTACTTC.

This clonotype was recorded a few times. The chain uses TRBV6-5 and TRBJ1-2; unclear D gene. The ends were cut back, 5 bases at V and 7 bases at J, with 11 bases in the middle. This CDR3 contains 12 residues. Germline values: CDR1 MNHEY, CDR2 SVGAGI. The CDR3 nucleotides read TGTGCCAGCAGTAGCCCTAGGAGTGGCTACACCTTC. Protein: CASSSPRSGYTF.

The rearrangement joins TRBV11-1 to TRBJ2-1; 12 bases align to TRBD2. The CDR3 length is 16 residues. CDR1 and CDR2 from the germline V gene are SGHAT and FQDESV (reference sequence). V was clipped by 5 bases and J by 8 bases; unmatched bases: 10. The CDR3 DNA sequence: TGTGCCAGCAGCCGGAATCTAGCGGGGGGGCCCCATGAGCAGTTCTTC. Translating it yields CASSRNLAGGPHEQFF.